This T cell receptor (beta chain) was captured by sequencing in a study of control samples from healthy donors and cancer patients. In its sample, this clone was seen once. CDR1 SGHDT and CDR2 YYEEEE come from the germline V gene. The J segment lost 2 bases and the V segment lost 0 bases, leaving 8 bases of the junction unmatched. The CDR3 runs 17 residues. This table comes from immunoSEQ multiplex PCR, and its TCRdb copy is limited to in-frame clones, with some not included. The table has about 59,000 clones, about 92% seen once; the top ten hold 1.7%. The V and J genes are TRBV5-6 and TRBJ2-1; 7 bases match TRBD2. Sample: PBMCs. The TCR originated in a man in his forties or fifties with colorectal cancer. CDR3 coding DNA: TGTGCCAGCAGCTTGGTACGAGACGGGGGGACCTACAATGAGCAGTTCTTC. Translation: CASSLVRDGGTYNEQFF.